A single sample is the source of the 20 T cell receptor beta chains below, sequenced in a study of blood T cells in healthy people across ages. A second PCR of 7 to 11 cycles used a sample-barcoded 5' primer and a J-beta primer mix. One entry per CDR3 protein, called by TCRdb with MiXCR from the 5' RACE reads. The sample includes about 1,600,000 distinct CDR3 sequences, approximately 42% of them seen just once. Sequencing was carried out using blood. The receptors were gathered from a woman aged 18-29 years in good health.

The CDR3 DNA sequence: TGTGCCAGCAGCACAAGACTAGCGGGAGGAACGGGGGAGCAGTACTTC. Its translation is CASSTRLAGGTGEQYF. This chain uses TRBV13 with TRBJ2-1, with TRBD2 identical over 13 bases. The last part of the DNA fits TRBJ2-7 better; the J call may be wrong. The CDR3 covers 16 residues. Germline-derived CDR1 and CDR2 are PRHDT and FYEKMQ (reference sequence).

This clonotype appeared a few times. CDR3 sequence reads: CASSPGQGRRLLHNEQFF. The CDR3 coding sequence is TGTGCCAGCAGTCCCGGGCAGGGCCGGCGGCTGTTACACAATGAGCAGTTCTTC. This chain connects TRBV3-1 to TRBJ2-1, with a weak D call TRBD1 (5 bases). The germline V and J ends were trimmed by 6 bases and 5 bases, with 26 bases remaining between them. The germline CDR1 and CDR2 sequences are LGHDT and YNNKEL (reference sequence). The CDR3 loop spans 18 amino acids.

This clonotype showed up just a few times. The chain combines TRBV2 with TRBJ2-3, with D uncertain. The germline V gene has CDR1 SNHLY and CDR2 FYNNEI. Between the trimmed V and J ends, which lost 2 bases and 4 bases, there was a span of 10 bases. The CDR3 contains 14 residues. CDR3 sequence (DNA): TGTGCCAGCAGTGAAATCTCTCCCGCAGATACGCAGTATTTT. This sequence encodes CASSEISPADTQYF.

This clonotype was found a few times. The V gene is TRBV4-1, the J gene TRBJ2-1, with TRBD2 matching 8 bases. The germline CDR1 and CDR2 sequences are MGHRA and YSYEKL. There are 15 residues in the CDR3. V shed 1 base, J shed 14 bases, and the junction held 13 bases outside the gene matches. The CDR3 DNA reads as TGCGCCAGCAGCCAAGTCCCCGGGGGGGCTTTGGTGGAGTTCTTC. Its protein is CASSQVPGGALVEFF.

This clonotype showed up many times. The chain carries TRBV6-1 and TRBJ2-1; D possibly matches TRBD1 or TRBD2 (5 bases each). CDR3 length: 14 amino acids. Germline V CDR1 and CDR2: MNHNS, SASEGT. V lost 3 bases and J 4 bases, leaving 10 bases between the germline ends. CDR3 sequence reads: CASSDRETYNEQFF. The CDR3 region has the DNA TGTGCCAGCAGTGACAGGGAGACGTACAATGAGCAGTTCTTC.

This clonotype has more than one count but fewer than ten. The chain carries TRBV15 and TRBJ2-4, with D possibly being TRBD1 (6 bases). There are 16 residues in the CDR3. V dropped 3 bases and J dropped 4 bases, with 16 bases sitting between them. Germline values: CDR1 LNHNV, CDR2 YYDKDF (reference sequence). The CDR3 spells CATSRRAGTPKNIQYF. The CDR3 DNA follows: TGTGCCACCAGCAGGCGGGCAGGGACACCGAAAAACATTCAGTACTTC.

The chain uses TRBV18 and TRBJ2-3; the match to TRBD2 covers 9 bases. CDR3 length: 17 amino acids. Germline V gives CDR1 KGHSH, CDR2 LQKENI. V shed 0 bases, J shed 5 bases, and the junction held 9 bases outside the gene matches. The chain's CDR3 is CASSPPGLAGMGDTQYF. In nucleotides, the CDR3 is TGTGCCAGCTCACCACCTGGGCTAGCGGGGATGGGAGATACGCAGTATTTT.

The J gene is TRBJ2-6, the V gene TRBV5-1; D is possibly TRBD2 (5 bases). Per the germline V gene, CDR1 is SGHRS and CDR2 is YFSETQ. V shed 0 bases and J shed 0 bases, with 16 bases lying between them. The CDR3 has 19 residues. The DNA of the CDR3 is TGCGCCAGCAGCTTGGGGCCTAGCTTGTTGAACTCTGGGGCCAACGTCCTGACTTTC. The encoded protein is CASSLGPSLLNSGANVLTF.

A few counts support this clonotype. V and J are TRBV29-1 and TRBJ2-3; the match to TRBD2 covers 9 bases. CDR3 length: 17 amino acids. The germline V gene encodes CDR1 SQVTM and CDR2 ANQGSEA. CDR3 amino acids: CTLAGDGDYLSTDTQYF. In DNA, the CDR3 is TGCACCTTAGCGGGAGACGGGGACTACCTTAGCACAGATACGCAGTATTTT.

CDR3 in amino acids: CASSPGQGALDTQYF. The CDR3 coding sequence is TGCGCCAGCAGCCCGGGACAGGGGGCCCTCGATACGCAGTATTTT. The genes are TRBV5-1 and TRBJ2-3; 12 nucleotides match TRBD1. V was clipped by 4 bases and J by 6 bases; unmatched bases: 6. The germline V gene encodes CDR1 SGHRS and CDR2 YFSETQ. The CDR3 loop spans 15 amino acids. Drawing the rest from reference TRBV5-1 and TRBJ2-3, the complete variable domain is KAGVTQTPRYLIKTRGQQVTLSCSPISGHRSVSWYQQTPGQGLQFLFEYFSETQRNKGNFPGRFSGRQFSNSRSEMNVSTLELGDSALYLCASSPGQGALDTQYFGPGTRLTVL.

V is TRBV15 and J is TRBJ2-5, with TRBD1 as a possible D gene (5 bases). The J call may be faulty, since TRBJ2-7 better matches the DNA end. Germline CDR1 and CDR2: LNHNV and YYDKDF (reference sequence). The CDR3 loop spans 13 amino acids. The CDR3 DNA follows: TGTGCCACCTCAGGACACGAAACCTACGAGCAGTACTTC. It is translated as CATSGHETYEQYF.

This clonotype was counted only a few times. The rearrangement uses TRBV6-5 and TRBJ2-5; possible D gene TRBD2, 6 bases. The V end was cut by 2 bases, the J end by 5 bases, with 18 bases between. Germline CDR1 MNHEY, CDR2 SVGAGI. The CDR3 has 16 residues. The CDR3 DNA follows: TGTGCCAGCAGTTACGTTTGGGCAGGGAGCGGGGAGACCCAGTACTTC. Its translation is CASSYVWAGSGETQYF.

A word on this clonotype: A much bigger clone sits one base away, suggesting this may be a read error. J is TRBJ2-1 and V is TRBV10-3, with TRBD2 matching over 8 bases. The J call may be incorrect, as the DNA end agrees better with TRBJ2-7. The germline CDR1 and CDR2 sequences are ENHRY and SYGVKD. The CDR3 contains 15 residues. The CDR3 region is CAISESPGGQNEQYF. The CDR3 nucleotides read TGTGCCATCAGTGAGTCCCCGGGAGGGCAAAATGAGCAGTACTTC.

This clonotype came up once. The rearrangement links TRBV5-1 to TRBJ2-1; the match to TRBD2 covers 9 bases. The J call may be mistaken, given a closer DNA end match to TRBJ2-7. Germline V lookup: CDR1 SGHRS, CDR2 YFSETQ. This CDR3 is 17 amino acids long. The CDR3 region is CASSLGCCGRAYNEQYF. In DNA, the CDR3 is TGCGCCAGCAGCTTGGGTTGTTGCGGGAGGGCCTACAATGAGCAGTACTTC.

The chain carries TRBV7-3 and TRBJ2-1, with 9 bases fitting TRBD1. V lost 5 bases to trimming and J lost 8 bases; unmatched junction nucleotides: 7. Per germline, CDR1 SGHTA and CDR2 FQGTGA. There are 14 residues in the CDR3. The CDR3, as DNA: TGTGCCAGCAGCCTGACAGGGGGTGGGGATGAGCAGTTCTTC. This translates into CASSLTGGGDEQFF.

This clonotype has just a few counts. The DNA for the CDR3 is TGTGCCAGCAGGTCCCCTTTAGCGGGAGAGGACTACAATGAGCAGTTCTTC. Translating it yields CASRSPLAGEDYNEQFF. The chain has TRBV6-1 and TRBJ2-1, with 9 bases matching TRBD2. This CDR3 is 17 amino acids long. CDR1 and CDR2 (germline): MNHNS, SASEGT. The V segment lost 6 bases and the J segment 3 bases; nucleotides outside the gene matches: 12.

This clonotype was seen a handful of times. The rearrangement uses TRBV6-5 and TRBJ2-7; 9 positions match TRBD1. This CDR3 is 16 amino acids long. V trimming: 4 bases; J trimming: 2 bases; junction bases outside the gene matches: 9. Looked up from germline, CDR1 is MNHEY and CDR2 is SVGAGI. The CDR3 region has the DNA TGTGCCAGCAGTTTTCTGACAGGGGGAACCCCCTACGAGCAGTACTTC. Protein product: CASSFLTGGTPYEQYF.

The rearrangement links TRBV28 to TRBJ1-5; D is possibly TRBD1 (6 bases). Looked up from germline, CDR1 is MDHEN and CDR2 is SYDVKM. V was shortened by 2 bases and J by 0 bases, with 17 bases between the two germline ends. The CDR3 is made up of 18 amino acids. The CDR3 region is CASSLPQSGASSNQPQHF. In DNA form, the CDR3 reads TGTGCCAGCAGTTTACCCCAATCGGGGGCCTCTAGCAATCAGCCCCAGCATTTT.

This clonotype was seen a handful of times. V usage is TRBV25-1 and J usage is TRBJ1-2; D unclear. The CDR3 length is 14 residues. Germline V lookup: CDR1 MGHDK, CDR2 SYGVNS. V gave up 5 bases and J gave up 4 bases, with 14 bases separating them. DNA for the CDR3: TGTGCCAGCAGTTCGAGGTGGGAGAGCTATGGCTACACCTTC. Translation gives CASSSRWESYGYTF.

The chain carries TRBV5-1 and TRBJ2-5, with TRBD1 identical over 9 bases. V lost 4 bases, J lost 5 bases, and 3 bases stayed unmatched. The germline gives CDR1 SGHRS, CDR2 YFSETQ. There are 13 residues in the CDR3. The CDR3 DNA reads as TGCGCCAGCAGCGACGGACAGGGGGAGACCCAGTACTTC. Protein product: CASSDGQGETQYF.